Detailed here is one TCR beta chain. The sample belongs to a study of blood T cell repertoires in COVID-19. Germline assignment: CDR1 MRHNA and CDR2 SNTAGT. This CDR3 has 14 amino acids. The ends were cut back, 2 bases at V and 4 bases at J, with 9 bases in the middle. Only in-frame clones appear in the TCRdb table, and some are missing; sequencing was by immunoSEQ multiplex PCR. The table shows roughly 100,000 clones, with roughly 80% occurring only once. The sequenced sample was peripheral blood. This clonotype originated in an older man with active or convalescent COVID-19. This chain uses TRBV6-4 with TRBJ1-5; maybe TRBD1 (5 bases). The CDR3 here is CASSDIGGNQPQHF. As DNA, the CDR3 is TGTGCCAGCAGTGACATCGGGGGTAATCAGCCCCAGCATTTT.